The 29 T cell receptor beta chains listed next were all sequenced from one sample in a study of T cells in Graves' hyperthyroidism and ophthalmopathy (dated 2019 in TCRdb). Library method: multiplex PCR. Data came from an Illumina HiSeq 2000. The TCR beta CDR3 regions were amplified from the RNA transcripts. A first-round RT-PCR of the TCR CDR3 used the HTBI primer set with the Qiagen OneStep RT-PCR kit. In-frame beta chains were kept once TCRdb had trimmed the public reads at Q25 with fastp and called clones with MiXCR. All rows with the same CDR3 protein become a single entry with the most common DNA and genes. This sample lists 600,000 to 800,000 distinct CDR3 sequences; just over 35% were detected once. Clones ranked in the top ten supply roughly 30% of the sample. The sample consisted of blood. These TCRs come from a woman in her thirties or forties with Graves' hyperthyroidism.

The chain carries TRBV20-1 and TRBJ1-5; TRBD1 agrees at 8 bases. The trim removed 1 base at V and 7 bases at J, leaving 9 bases unmatched. The CDR3 sequence is 15 residues long. The germline V gene encodes CDR1 DFQATT and CDR2 SNEGSKA (reference sequence). CDR3 loop: CSARVDRGGFQPQHF. Written as DNA, the CDR3 is TGCAGTGCTAGAGTTGACAGGGGAGGGTTCCAGCCCCAGCATTTT.

This clonotype was seen more than once but under ten times. The chain has TRBV4-1 and TRBJ2-5; D might be TRBD2 (5 bases). The CDR3 consists of 14 residues. The V gene's germline CDR1 is MGHRA and CDR2 YSYEKL. V lost 4 bases, J lost 5 bases, and 14 bases lay in between. CDR3 DNA: TGCGCCAGCAGCCTCGGAGGTCTGAGGGAGACCCAGTACTTC. This encodes CASSLGGLRETQYF.

The CDR3 DNA sequence: TGTGCCAGCAGTGCCCCGGCTGGCGGGACTTACAATGAGCAGTTCTTC. Its protein product is CASSAPAGGTYNEQFF. The rearrangement links TRBV25-1 to TRBJ2-1, with a possible D match to TRBD2 (6 bases). V shed 4 bases and J shed 4 bases, with 17 bases lying between them. From germline, CDR1 is MGHDK and CDR2 SYGVNS. The CDR3 extends over 16 amino acids.

This clonotype was observed once. At one end, the junction sequence differs from germline, possibly due to a read error. The chain joins TRBV5-1 to TRBJ1-6, with a weak D call TRBD1 (5 bases). Germline CDR1 SGHRS, CDR2 YFSETQ. The CDR3 runs to 16 residues. CDR3 nucleotides: TGCGCCAGCGGCTTGGGGTTAGGGGTCTTTGATTCACCCCTCCACTTT. Residues: CASGLGLGVFDSPLHF.

This clonotype was found a few times. The chain links TRBV19 to TRBJ2-7; the match to TRBD1 covers 7 bases. Looked up from germline, CDR1 is LNHDA and CDR2 is SQIVND (reference sequence). V was clipped by 6 bases and J by 3 bases; unmatched bases: 14. The CDR3 contains 16 residues. The CDR3 reads CASRLSSGTDFYEQYF. The CDR3 DNA sequence: TGTGCCAGTAGACTTAGCTCCGGGACAGACTTCTACGAGCAGTACTTC.

The CDR3 spells CASSPDREEAEQYF. The CDR3 DNA reads TGCGCCAGCAGTCCAGACAGGGAGGAGGCCGAGCAGTACTTC. This sequence joins TRBV5-1 and TRBJ2-7; possibly TRBD1 for D (7 bases). Germline V gene lookup returns CDR1 SGHRS and CDR2 YFSETQ. V was cut by 5 bases and J by 6 bases, with 18 bases left in between. This CDR3 region has 14 residues. The variable domain in full, completed from reference TRBV5-1 and TRBJ2-7, reads KAGVTQTPRYLIKTRGQQVTLSCSPISGHRSVSWYQQTPGQGLQFLFEYFSETQRNKGNFPGRFSGRQFSNSRSEMNVSTLELGDSALYLCASSPDREEAEQYFGPGTRLTVT.

This clonotype has more than one count but fewer than ten. The V gene is TRBV6-6, the J gene TRBJ2-5; D is unresolved. The germline CDR1 and CDR2 sequences are MNHNY and SVGAGI (reference sequence). The V gene lost 7 bases and the J gene lost 4 bases, with 10 bases spanning the gap. The CDR3 length is 12 residues. The CDR3 region has the DNA TGTGCCAGCACCGGAAAGCCAGAGACCCAGTACTTC. It codes for CASTGKPETQYF.

This clonotype turned up a few times. CDR3 coding DNA: TGCAGTGCTCCGACACAGGCCTACTCTGGAAACACCATATATTTT. This sequence encodes CSAPTQAYSGNTIYF. The chain employs TRBV20-1 and TRBJ1-3; perhaps TRBD1 as D (5 bases). This CDR3 contains 15 residues. Germline CDR1 and CDR2: DFQATT and SNEGSKA (reference sequence). With 5 bases removed from V and 0 bases from J, the gap between germline ends came to 14 bases.

The chain links TRBV6-5 to TRBJ1-3, with 9 positions matching TRBD1. The CDR3 is made up of 15 amino acids. V was clipped by 6 bases and J by 3 bases; unmatched bases: 6. In germline, CDR1 is MNHEY, CDR2 SVGAGI. In DNA form, the CDR3 reads TGTGCCAGCAGCCCGGGACAGGGAATTGGAAACACCATATATTTT. Translating it yields CASSPGQGIGNTIYF.

The table lists this clonotype with a count of one. V gene TRBV15 combines with J gene TRBJ2-1; D not resolved. The CDR3 is 12 amino acids. Germline CDR1 is LNHNV and CDR2 is YYDKDF (reference sequence). Between the trimmed V and J ends, which lost 0 bases and 7 bases, there was a span of 4 bases. The CDR3 sequence is CATSRDVNEQFF. CDR3 bases: TGTGCCACCAGCAGAGACGTAAATGAGCAGTTCTTC.

The chain recombines TRBV7-2 with TRBJ2-2, with no clear D. The CDR3 has 13 residues. Germline assignment: CDR1 SGHTA and CDR2 FQGNSA. Trimming removed 2 bases at V and 4 bases at J, with 5 bases between. Here the CDR3 DNA reads TGTGCCAGCAGCTTAATAGTCACCGGGGAGCTGTTTTTT. This codes for CASSLIVTGELFF. Filled out from reference TRBV7-2 and TRBJ2-2, the complete variable domain reads GAGVSQSPSNKVTEKGKDVELRCDPISGHTALYWYRQSLGQGLEFLIYFQGNSAPDKSGLPSDRFSAERTGGSVSTLTIQRTQQEDSAVYLCASSLIVTGELFFGEGSRLTVL.

Of note for this clonotype: A read error may be the cause here, since a much bigger clone is one base away. The chain carries TRBV19 and TRBJ1-5, with 8 bases lining up with TRBD1. Looked up from germline, CDR1 is LNHDA and CDR2 is SQIVND (reference sequence). This CDR3 has 15 amino acids. This CDR3 reads CASSGDRGRDQSQHF. The CDR3 region has the DNA TGTGCCAGTAGTGGTGACAGGGGTAGAGATCAGTCCCAGCATTTT.

V and J are TRBV5-1 and TRBJ2-6; TRBD1 matches at 7 bases. Germline V gene data show CDR1 as SGHRS and CDR2 as YFSETQ. This CDR3 is 15 amino acids long. The V segment lost 1 base and the J segment 4 bases; nucleotides outside the gene matches: 2. The CDR3, as DNA: TGCGCCAGCAGCTTGCAGGGGGAAGGGGCCAACGTCCTGACTTTC. It codes for CASSLQGEGANVLTF.

This clonotype was seen a handful of times. V and J are TRBV27 and TRBJ1-6; D ambiguous. Trimming took 7 bases from V and 4 from J, leaving 11 bases between them. Per the germline V gene, CDR1 is MNHEY and CDR2 is SMNVEV (reference sequence). This CDR3 is 14 amino acids long. The CDR3 bases are TGTGCCAGCAAACCCGACGGATATAATTCACCCCTCCACTTT. Translating it yields CASKPDGYNSPLHF.

On this clonotype: No conserved phenylalanine or tryptophan is present at the end of the CDR3, so a read error is the likely explanation. The J gene is TRBJ2-7, the V gene TRBV6-2 or TRBV6-3, with D uncertain. The CDR3 length is 12 residues. V was cut by 5 bases and J by 2 bases, with 7 bases left in between. The germline V gene has CDR1 MNHEY and CDR2 SVGEGT. This CDR3 is CASSRTAYEQYL. The CDR3 DNA sequence: TGTGCCAGCAGTAGGACCGCCTACGAGCAGTACCTC.

The rearrangement uses TRBV7-8 and TRBJ2-7; 8 bases map to TRBD1. CDR3 length equals 15 residues. Germline CDR1 reads SGHVS; CDR2 reads FQNEAQ. V was clipped by 5 bases and J by 0 bases; unmatched bases: 6. The CDR3 region has the DNA TGTGCCAGCAGCAATGAGGGACAGGACTCCTACGAGCAGTACTTC. It is translated as CASSNEGQDSYEQYF.

The sample holds many counts of this clonotype. This chain joins TRBV29-1 and TRBJ2-5; 8 positions match TRBD2. This CDR3 spans 13 amino acids. The V gene's germline CDR1 is SQVTM and CDR2 ANQGSEA. The trim removed 4 bases at V and 3 bases at J, leaving 4 bases unmatched. Here the CDR3 reads CSVVRGGEETQYF. For the CDR3, the DNA is TGCAGCGTTGTTCGGGGGGGGGAAGAGACCCAGTACTTC.

The CDR3 reads CASSVTGGPTDTQYF. The CDR3 DNA sequence: TGTGCCAGTAGTGTAACGGGAGGGCCAACAGATACGCAGTATTTT. This sequence joins TRBV19 and TRBJ2-3; 8 bases are a match to TRBD2. CDR1 and CDR2 (germline): LNHDA, SQIVND (reference sequence). With V trimmed by 5 bases and J by 3 bases, 7 bases remained unmatched. The CDR3 totals 15 residues.

This clonotype was detected many times. The genes are TRBV6-1 and TRBJ1-1, with unresolved D. From germline, CDR1 is MNHNS and CDR2 SASEGT. This CDR3 spans 15 amino acids. The V and J ends lost 6 bases and 4 bases respectively, with 18 bases between them. The CDR3 spells CASSAIRGGGTEAFF. CDR3 sequence (DNA): TGTGCCAGCAGCGCGATCCGGGGAGGTGGCACTGAAGCTTTCTTT.

The sample holds many counts of this clonotype. The rearrangement uses TRBV15 and TRBJ1-5, with a possible D match to TRBD1 (6 bases). CDR1 and CDR2 from the germline V gene are LNHNV and YYDKDF (reference sequence). Trimming cost V 3 bases and J 6 bases, with 18 bases left between them. The CDR3 covers 16 residues. CDR3 loop: CATSSQQGWIGQPQHF. As DNA, the CDR3 is TGTGCCACCAGCAGTCAACAGGGTTGGATAGGTCAGCCCCAGCATTTT.

This clonotype was seen only once. V usage is TRBV24-1 and J usage is TRBJ1-6; 7 positions match TRBD1. With V trimmed by 9 bases and J by 7 bases, 8 bases remained unmatched. This CDR3 has 14 residues. CDR1 and CDR2 from the germline V gene are KGHDR and SFDVKD. In nucleotides, the CDR3 is TGTGCCACCTCCACAGGGGTCCTGAATTCACCCCTCCACTTT. Translation: CATSTGVLNSPLHF.

This clonotype has a handful of counts. The chain uses TRBV19 and TRBJ2-2; 13 positions match TRBD2. Germline-derived CDR1 and CDR2 are LNHDA and SQIVND (reference sequence). This CDR3 is built from 15 residues. The ends lost 10 bases at V and 4 bases at J; junction bases unmatched: 6. In nucleotides, the CDR3 is TGTGCCACCTTACTAGCGGGAGGGTCCACCGGGGAGCTGTTTTTT. Residues: CATLLAGGSTGELFF.

As concerns this clonotype: A clone one base away is much larger, so this may be a read error. This chain uses TRBV20-1 with TRBJ1-4; 8 bases are shared with TRBD1. This CDR3 is built from 14 residues. Losses at the gene ends were 6 bases for V and 6 bases for J; bases not matched to a gene: 9. Germline CDR1 and CDR2: DFQATT and SNEGSKA (reference sequence). The CDR3 is CSAAKPGQDEKLFF. The CDR3 bases are TGCAGTGCGGCTAAACCGGGACAGGATGAAAAACTGTTTTTT.

The chain is built from TRBV24-1 and TRBJ2-5, with 10 bases lining up with TRBD1. With V trimmed by 10 bases and J by 7 bases, 2 bases remained unmatched. In germline, CDR1 is KGHDR, CDR2 SFDVKD. The CDR3 is 11 amino acids. The CDR3 DNA reads as TGTGCCACTAGACAGGGGGCGACCCAGTACTTC. Its protein product is CATRQGATQYF.

This clonotype appeared many times. This chain uses TRBV12-3 or TRBV12-4 with TRBJ2-5; D not certain. Trimming removed 5 bases from V and 5 bases from J, with 9 bases in between. The CDR3 loop spans 12 amino acids. For the CDR3, the DNA is TGTGCCAGCAGTCCAAACCGGGAGACCCAGTACTTC. Its translation: CASSPNRETQYF.

The V gene is TRBV7-9, the J gene TRBJ2-2, with 7 nucleotides matching TRBD1. The V and J ends lost 9 bases and 2 bases, in that order; junction bases with no gene match: 6. The CDR3 has 14 residues. Germline V CDR1 and CDR2: SEHNR, FQNEAQ (reference sequence). The CDR3, as DNA: TGTGCCAGTACGGGACAGCCAAACACCGGGGAGCTGTTTTTT. This codes for CASTGQPNTGELFF.

V usage is TRBV7-3 and J usage is TRBJ1-1; D is uncertain. CDR1 SGHTA and CDR2 FQGTGA come from the germline V gene. The CDR3 is 13 amino acids. V lost 8 bases and J lost 1, with 11 bases in between. In DNA form, the CDR3 reads TGTGCCAGCTCACCTGCGCAGAACACTGAAGCTTTCTTT. This sequence encodes CASSPAQNTEAFF.

The chain joins TRBV20-1 to TRBJ2-7; 8 bases line up with TRBD2. V shed 5 bases and J 0 bases; nucleotides not matched to a gene: 6. In germline, CDR1 is DFQATT, CDR2 SNEGSKA (reference sequence). The CDR3 covers 14 residues. CDR3 DNA: TGCAGTGCTCGGGTAGCGGGGACCTCCTACGAGCAGTACTTC. The encoded protein is CSARVAGTSYEQYF.

The gene calls are TRBV2 and TRBJ2-1, with 9 nucleotides matching TRBD1. The CDR3 contains 15 residues. The J segment lost 4 bases and the V segment lost 6 bases, leaving 7 bases of the junction unmatched. From germline, CDR1 is SNHLY and CDR2 FYNNEI. CDR3 sequence (DNA): TGTGCCAGCAGACAGGGGGCGACGTATTACAATGAGCAGTTCTTC. Translated, it gives CASRQGATYYNEQFF.